This T cell receptor beta chain appears in the sequencing data of a study of shared clonotypes between healthy human individuals. V lost 4 bases to trimming and J lost 4 bases; unmatched junction nucleotides: 13. The germline V gene encodes CDR1 MNHEY and CDR2 SMNVEV (reference sequence). The CDR3 is made up of 17 amino acids. Sequenced by immunoSEQ multiplex PCR; TCRdb stores in-frame clones only, minus some. The profile shows approximately 1.1 million clones, approximately 78% of them singletons. The chain links TRBV27 to TRBJ1-2; TRBD1 matches at 9 bases. The TCR was taken from a man between 18 and 29 years old in good health. Some clones in this sample may be carry-over from other donors' samples. Material for sequencing was memory CD4+ T cells from PBMCs. Subset: CD45RA-negative fraction. In DNA form, the CDR3 reads TGTGCCAGCAGTTCCTCCGGGACAGGGCGCAGCCTCTATGGCTACACCTTC. It encodes CASSSSGTGRSLYGYTF.